This T cell receptor (beta chain) came from a study of T-cell reconstitution after alpha-beta-depleted transplantation in children. General study points: After one year, T-cell counts and TCRbeta diversity mostly came from new T cells. The high TCRbeta diversity at day 60 in some patients came from surviving recipient T cells and thymic progenitors. Approximately two months post-transplant, alpha-beta T cells reportedly originated from several hundred expanded graft clones.

The germline V gene encodes CDR1 MDHEN and CDR2 SYDVKM. The length of the CDR3 is 11 residues. Trimming took off 3 bases at V and 8 bases at J, with 4 bases between the two ends. This clonotype appeared many times. What it recognizes is unknown. The TCRbeta library incorporated unique molecular identifiers. TCRdb re-derived calls from the PCR reads in MiXCR, one entry per CDR3 protein. Here the sample spans around 300,000 distinct CDR3 sequences, about 9.9% being singletons. The sample here was peripheral blood, taken 180 days after TCRalphabeta/CD19-depleted stem cell transplant. The receptor was isolated from a male patient between 2 and 15 years old who had a stem cell transplant for chronic granulomatous disease, so the T cells may come from the graft donor. V gene TRBV28 combines with J gene TRBJ2-2; no clear D. The CDR3 spells CASSFIGELFF. The CDR3 nucleotides are TGTGCCAGCAGTTTTATTGGGGAGCTGTTTTTT.